Listed here are 32 T cell receptor beta chains from one sample, sequenced in a study of blood T cells in healthy people across ages. PCR was performed a second time for roughly 7 to 11 cycles using a sample-barcoded 5' primer and a J-beta primer mix. One entry per CDR3 protein, called by TCRdb with MiXCR from the 5' RACE reads. The sample carries 500,000 to 600,000 distinct CDR3 sequences, about 25% recorded once. Input material: blood. The receptors here all came from a woman between 65 and 79 years old in good health.

This clonotype was counted a few times. The rearrangement links TRBV5-5 to TRBJ1-4; possibly TRBD1 for D (5 bases). CDR3 size: 14 residues. The V gene's germline CDR1 is SGHKS and CDR2 YYEKEE (reference sequence). Trimming left V 4 bases short and J 7 bases short, with 14 bases between. CDR3 sequence reads: CASSEDMGSEKLFF. The DNA for the CDR3 is TGTGCCAGCAGCGAGGACATGGGAAGTGAAAAACTGTTTTTT.

This clonotype occurred a few times. A read error may be the cause here, since a much bigger clone is one base away. The V call is TRBV12-3 or TRBV12-4, the J call TRBJ2-3; no firm D call. V was pared by 4 bases and J by 13 bases, with 12 bases between. The CDR3 is 11 amino acids. For the CDR3, the DNA is TGTGCCAGCAGTTACGGCGACGTGGAGTATTTT. Translation gives CASSYGDVEYF.

This clonotype was counted a few times. This sequence joins TRBV7-2 and TRBJ2-5, with 7 bases matching TRBD1. The end of the DNA aligns better with TRBJ2-1, so the J call may be wrong. In germline, CDR1 is SGHTA, CDR2 FQGNSA. The CDR3 has 13 residues. Here the CDR3 DNA reads TGTGCCAGCAGCGGGCGACAGGGCAATGAGCAGTTCTTC. It yields the protein CASSGRQGNEQFF.

V usage is TRBV6-6 and J usage is TRBJ2-1; D not resolved. The germline gives CDR1 MNHNY, CDR2 SVGAGI (reference sequence). This CDR3 is built from 13 residues. Here the CDR3 reads CAVGPSSYNEQFF. In DNA, the CDR3 is TGTGCTGTTGGACCTAGCTCCTACAATGAGCAGTTCTTC.

J is TRBJ2-1 and V is TRBV12-3 or TRBV12-4; 8 positions match TRBD1. The assigned J gene may be wrong: the sequence end matches TRBJ2-5 better. This CDR3 has 16 amino acids. CDR3 amino acids: CASSFNLWTGRETQYF. CDR3 DNA sequence: TGTGCCAGCAGTTTTAACCTATGGACAGGGCGGGAGACCCAGTACTTC.

This chain uses TRBV20-1 with TRBJ2-7; D might be TRBD1 (7 bases). Trimming cost V 5 bases and J 5 bases, with 19 bases left between them. Germline-derived CDR1 and CDR2 are DFQATT and SNEGSKA (reference sequence). The length of the CDR3 is 14 residues. The CDR3 region has the DNA TGCAGTGCTTCCTATGAGACAGGGAGGAACGAGCAGTACTTC. The encoded protein is CSASYETGRNEQYF.

This clonotype turned up a few times. The chain combines TRBV11-3 with TRBJ2-1; unclear D gene. The CDR3 extends over 14 amino acids. V was clipped by 0 bases and J by 2 bases, with 5 bases between them. CDR1 is SGHNT and CDR2 is YENEEA in the germline V gene. CDR3 coding DNA: TGTGCCAGCAGCTTAGATCCCCCCTACAATGAGCAGTTCTTC. Its protein is CASSLDPPYNEQFF.

V gene TRBV7-2 combines with J gene TRBJ1-4, with 8 bases lining up with TRBD1. The trim removed 1 base at V and 5 bases at J, leaving 9 bases unmatched. Per germline, CDR1 SGHTA and CDR2 FQGNSA. This CDR3 is built from 17 residues. The CDR3 region has the DNA TGTGCCAGCAGCTTAGAGGTCGGACCAGGGGGCAATGAAAAACTGTTTTTT. Amino acids: CASSLEVGPGGNEKLFF. Full variable domain (rest looked up from reference TRBV7-2 and TRBJ1-4): GAGVSQSPSNKVTEKGKDVELRCDPISGHTALYWYRQSLGQGLEFLIYFQGNSAPDKSGLPSDRFSAERTGGSVSTLTIQRTQQEDSAVYLCASSLEVGPGGNEKLFFGSGTQLSVL.

This clonotype showed up just a few times. The chain carries TRBV5-1 and TRBJ2-6, with D possibly being TRBD1 (6 bases). The germline CDR1 and CDR2 sequences are SGHRS and YFSETQ. Trimming took 5 bases from V and 0 from J, leaving 15 bases between them. The length of the CDR3 is 17 residues. This chain's CDR3 is CASSPGTLSSGANVLTF. The CDR3 bases are TGCGCCAGCAGTCCCGGGACATTGAGCTCTGGGGCCAACGTCCTGACTTTC.

A few counts support this clonotype. The V gene is TRBV27, the J gene TRBJ2-1; D call uncertain. V lost 0 bases, J lost 4 bases, and 7 bases lay in between. The germline CDR1 and CDR2 sequences are MNHEY and SMNVEV (reference sequence). The CDR3 is made up of 14 amino acids. The CDR3 sequence is CASSLSGRYNEQFF. Here the CDR3 DNA reads TGTGCCAGCAGTTTATCCGGACGGTACAATGAGCAGTTCTTC.

This sequence joins TRBV7-2 and TRBJ2-5; D gene uncertain. The J call may not be correct, given that the DNA end is closer to TRBJ2-7. This CDR3 region has 12 residues. CDR1 is SGHTA, CDR2 FQGNSA, per germline. The CDR3 loop reads CASSLSTDEQYF. CDR3 sequence (DNA): TGTGCCAGCAGCTTATCGACTGACGAGCAGTACTTC.

The chain uses TRBV1 and TRBJ2-2. TRBV1 is deemed a pseudogene. CDR3 length: 15 amino acids. The CDR3 sequence is CTSSPTTQTTGELFF. The CDR3 DNA reads as TGCACCAGCAGCCCTACGACCCAGACCACCGGGGAGCTGTTTTTT.

In its sample, this clonotype was seen once. V and J are TRBV7-9 and TRBJ2-5, with 7 bases identical to TRBD1. Gene TRBJ2-7 matches the end of the DNA better, so the J call may be wrong. This CDR3 is 15 amino acids long. CDR1 SEHNR and CDR2 FQNEAQ come from the germline V gene (reference sequence). The CDR3 here is CASSSSQGRTYEQYF. CDR3 bases: TGTGCCAGCAGCTCTTCACAGGGGCGAACCTACGAGCAGTACTTC.

About this clonotype itself: The junction departs from germline at one end; a sequencing error may be responsible. This chain joins TRBV6-5 and TRBJ2-5, with D unclear. This CDR3 is 15 amino acids long. CDR1 is MNHEY, CDR2 SVGAGI, per germline. CDR3 region: CASGYSSPSSYEQYF. DNA of the CDR3: TGTGCCAGCGGTTACTCGTCTCCCAGCTCCTACGAACAGTACTTC.

This chain links TRBV7-9 with TRBJ2-7, with D tentatively TRBD2 (5 bases). Germline CDR1 and CDR2: SEHNR and FQNEAQ (reference sequence). The CDR3 is made up of 11 amino acids. The V end lost 1 base, the J end lost 11 bases, and 9 bases lay between the germline ends. The CDR3 region has the DNA TGTGCCAGCAGCTTAGGCGGGTCTGAGTACTTC. Amino acid sequence: CASSLGGSEYF.

This rearrangement joins TRBV11-3 to TRBJ2-1, with D possibly being TRBD2 (6 bases). This CDR3 has 15 amino acids. CDR1 and CDR2 from the germline V gene are SGHNT and YENEEA. Between the trimmed V and J ends, which lost 0 bases and 7 bases, there was a span of 13 bases. The CDR3 region is CASSLDSPTRNEQFF. For the CDR3, the DNA is TGTGCCAGCAGCTTAGATTCGCCGACTAGGAATGAGCAGTTCTTC.

This clonotype was found a few times. The chain employs TRBV7-2 and TRBJ1-2; D call uncertain. The CDR3 contains 15 residues. CDR1 and CDR2 from the germline V gene are SGHTA and FQGNSA. The V and J ends lost 4 bases and 8 bases respectively, with 20 bases between them. The CDR3 loop is CASSSVQGSLWGYTF. DNA for the CDR3: TGTGCCAGCAGCTCGGTCCAAGGGTCCCTCTGGGGCTACACCTTC. Looking up the rest from reference TRBV7-2 and TRBJ1-2 gives the full variable domain: GAGVSQSPSNKVTEKGKDVELRCDPISGHTALYWYRQSLGQGLEFLIYFQGNSAPDKSGLPSDRFSAERTGGSVSTLTIQRTQQEDSAVYLCASSSVQGSLWGYTFGSGTRLTVV.

V usage is TRBV24-1 and J usage is TRBJ2-6, with a tentative D call TRBD1 (6 bases). Trimming took 5 bases from V and 10 from J, leaving 17 bases between them. The CDR3 sequence is 15 residues long. CDR1 and CDR2 (germline): KGHDR, SFDVKD. In DNA, the CDR3 is TGTGCCACCAGTGGATTTGAACAGGGTGCGAACGTCCTGACTTTC. Amino acids: CATSGFEQGANVLTF.

For the CDR3, the DNA is TGTGCCAGCAGCCAAGCCCCTACGGGGCTGGGATCACCCCTCCACTTT. Translation: CASSQAPTGLGSPLHF. The genes are TRBV3-1 and TRBJ1-6; weak D call: TRBD1 (5 bases). The CDR3 has 16 residues. Trimming cost V 1 base and J 10 bases, with 17 bases left between them. Germline V gene sequence: CDR1 LGHDT, CDR2 YNNKEL (reference sequence).

The chain combines TRBV5-1 with TRBJ2-3; 8 bases fit TRBD2. V lost 3 bases to trimming and J lost 4 bases; unmatched junction nucleotides: 10. The germline gives CDR1 SGHRS, CDR2 YFSETQ. This CDR3 region has 16 residues. The CDR3 reads CASSSSGGLSSDTQYF. The CDR3 region has the DNA TGCGCCAGCAGCTCCTCGGGGGGGTTGTCATCAGATACGCAGTATTTT.

The chain couples TRBV29-1 to TRBJ1-1; D call uncertain. The CDR3 extends over 13 amino acids. Germline-derived CDR1 and CDR2 are SQVTM and ANQGSEA. V lost 7 bases to trimming and J lost 1 base, with 13 bases between them. The CDR3 coding sequence is TGCAGCGCTCAAGGGCACAGGAACACTGAAGCTTTCTTT. This translates into CSAQGHRNTEAFF.

The chain employs TRBV4-3 and TRBJ2-5; 9 positions agree with TRBD2. V lost 3 bases and J lost 2; bases outside the gene matches: 1. CDR1 and CDR2 (germline): LGHNA, YSLEER. CDR3 length: 14 residues. CDR3 sequence (DNA): TGCGCCAGCAGCCAGACTAGCGGACAAGAGACCCAGTACTTC. It encodes CASSQTSGQETQYF.

This clonotype was counted a few times. The chain is built from TRBV10-3 and TRBJ1-2; 7 nucleotides align to TRBD1. The CDR3 has 13 residues. The junction had 9 bases not matched to a gene; V was cut back by 6 bases and J by 8 bases. CDR1 is ENHRY, CDR2 SYGVKD, per germline. CDR3 DNA sequence: TGTGCCATCAGCGCGGGACAGAGTGGGGGCTACACCTTC. Translated: CAISAGQSGGYTF.

This rearrangement joins TRBV5-1 to TRBJ2-1; 8 nucleotides align to TRBD1. The CDR3 extends over 12 amino acids. V shed 3 bases, J shed 12 bases, and the junction held 5 bases outside the gene matches. Germline CDR1 reads SGHRS; CDR2 reads YFSETQ. Here the CDR3 reads CASSSPGTGQFF. CDR3 sequence (DNA): TGCGCCAGCAGCTCACCCGGGACAGGGCAGTTCTTC. The whole variable domain, filled in from reference TRBV5-1 and TRBJ2-1, reads KAGVTQTPRYLIKTRGQQVTLSCSPISGHRSVSWYQQTPGQGLQFLFEYFSETQRNKGNFPGRFSGRQFSNSRSEMNVSTLELGDSALYLCASSSPGTGQFFGPGTRLTVL.

The gene calls are TRBV15 and TRBJ2-4, with D possibly TRBD1 on 6 matching bases. The CDR3 is made up of 14 amino acids. V was cut by 0 bases and J by 8 bases, with 11 bases left in between. Germline V lookup: CDR1 LNHNV, CDR2 YYDKDF (reference sequence). The CDR3 region is CATSREYRADIQYF. In nucleotides, the CDR3 is TGTGCCACCAGCAGAGAGTACAGGGCAGACATTCAGTACTTC.

The chain employs TRBV7-2 and TRBJ2-5; TRBD1 matches 8 bases. Germline loops: CDR1 SGHTA, CDR2 FQGNSA. The trim removed 5 bases at V and 5 bases at J, leaving 10 bases unmatched. The CDR3 contains 15 residues. The CDR3 sequence is CASSLRDRTQETQYF. The CDR3 region has the DNA TGTGCCAGCAGCCTCCGGGACAGGACCCAGGAGACCCAGTACTTC.

V is TRBV4-3 and J is TRBJ1-3; D uncertain. CDR3 size: 16 residues. The germline V gene has CDR1 LGHNA and CDR2 YSLEER. Trimming shortened V by 4 bases and J by 0 bases, and 13 bases separated the two germline ends. The CDR3, as DNA: TGCGCCAGCAGCCCCCAGGAGGATACCTCTGGAAACACCATATATTTT. Translated, it gives CASSPQEDTSGNTIYF.

This clonotype was seen more than once but under ten times. The chain joins TRBV5-1 to TRBJ2-1; D is unclear. Germline CDR1 reads SGHRS; CDR2 reads YFSETQ. CDR3 length equals 13 residues. With 0 bases removed from V and 5 bases from J, the gap between germline ends came to 6 bases. The CDR3 loop is CASSLATNNEQFF. As DNA, the CDR3 is TGCGCCAGCAGCTTGGCGACCAACAATGAGCAGTTCTTC.

The rearrangement links TRBV7-2 to TRBJ2-6; D is possibly TRBD1 or TRBD2 (6 bases each). Between the trimmed V and J ends, which lost 5 bases and 0 bases, there was a span of 8 bases. Per the germline V gene, CDR1 is SGHTA and CDR2 is FQGNSA. The CDR3 is made up of 15 amino acids. CDR3 region: CASSAGHSGANVLTF. The CDR3 region has the DNA TGTGCCAGCAGCGCGGGACACTCTGGGGCCAACGTCCTGACTTTC.

The sample holds a few counts of this clonotype. This chain joins TRBV10-3 and TRBJ2-7; 8 nucleotides align to TRBD1. This CDR3 contains 13 residues. Germline-derived CDR1 and CDR2 are ENHRY and SYGVKD. V dropped 6 bases and J dropped 0; count of bases not matched to a gene: 1. CDR3 residues: CAIRTGVSYEQYF. The CDR3 DNA follows: TGTGCCATCAGGACAGGGGTCTCCTACGAGCAGTACTTC.

The chain recombines TRBV12-3 or TRBV12-4 with TRBJ1-1; no clear D gene. Trimming stripped 6 bases from V and 0 bases from J, with 17 bases between. CDR3 length: 16 residues. CDR3 protein: CASSTFGYSMNTEAFF. The DNA for the CDR3 is TGTGCCAGCAGCACCTTCGGCTATAGCATGAACACTGAAGCTTTCTTT.

In the case of this clonotype: One end of the junction does not line up with germline, which may come from a read error. The J gene is TRBJ2-3, the V gene TRBV15; possible D gene TRBD2, 5 bases. Germline values: CDR1 LNHNV, CDR2 YYDKDF (reference sequence). The length of the CDR3 is 16 residues. The CDR3 spells CTTSRVLVVSIDTQYF. CDR3 in DNA: TGTACCACCAGCAGAGTACTAGTAGTAAGCATAGATACGCAGTATTTT. Full variable domain (missing parts from reference TRBV15 and TRBJ2-3): DAMVIQNPRYQVTQFGKPVTLSCSQTLNHNVMYWYQQKSSQAPKLLFHYYDKDFNNEADTPDNFQSRRPNTSFCFLDIRSPGLGDTAMYLCTTSRVLVVSIDTQYFGPGTRLTVL.